This T cell receptor beta chain was obtained from a study of blood T cells in healthy people across ages. The overall study: T cells yielded about one barcoded beta molecule per two cells through template switching.

A sample-barcoded 5' primer and a J-beta primer mix were used in a second PCR of about 7 to 12 cycles. There were at least 2.5 million CDR3-containing paired-end reads obtained from each sample. TCRdb fed the 5' RACE reads into MiXCR, producing one record per CDR3 protein. The sample lists roughly 900,000 distinct CDR3 sequences; more than 25% were seen once. The CDR3 totals 16 residues. Germline CDR1 reads SGHNT; CDR2 reads YYREEE (reference sequence). Details on this clonotype: One end of the junction does not line up with germline, which may come from a read error.

The draw of peripheral blood yielded ten milliliters from each donor. The total RNA that was extracted per sample amounted to at least 5.5 micrograms. The sequencing sample was made of blood. The rearrangement joins TRBV5-4 to TRBJ2-4, with D possibly being TRBD1 or TRBD2 (5 bases each). This clonotype was sampled from a woman aged 80 or older in good health. The DNA of the CDR3 is TGTGCCAGCAGCTTGGGAGGGACCCCAGCCAAAAACATTCGGTACTTC. Translated, it gives CASSLGGTPAKNIRYF.